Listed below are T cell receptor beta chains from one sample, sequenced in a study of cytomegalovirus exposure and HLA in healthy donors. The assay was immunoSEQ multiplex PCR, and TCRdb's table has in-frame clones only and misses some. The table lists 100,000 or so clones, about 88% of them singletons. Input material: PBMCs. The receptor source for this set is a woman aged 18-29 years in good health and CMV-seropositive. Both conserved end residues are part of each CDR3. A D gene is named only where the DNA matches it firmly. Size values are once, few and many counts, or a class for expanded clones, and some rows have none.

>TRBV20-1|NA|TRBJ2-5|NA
CSAYKETQYF
TGCAGTGCTTATAAAGAGACCCAGTACTTC
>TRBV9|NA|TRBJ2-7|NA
CASSPTQGGSYEQYF
TGTGCCAGCAGCCCCACTCAGGGGGGCTCCTACGAGCAGTACTTC
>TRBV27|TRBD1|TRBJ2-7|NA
CASTPDRGTYEQYF
TGTGCCAGCACCCCCGACAGGGGAACCTACGAGCAGTACTTC
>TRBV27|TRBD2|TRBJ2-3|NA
CASSPRIAGNTDTQYF
TGTGCCAGCAGTCCCCGGATAGCGGGGAACACAGATACGCAGTATTTT
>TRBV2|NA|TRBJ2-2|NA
CASRGAVTGELFF
TGTGCCAGCAGGGGGGCGGTCACCGGGGAGCTGTTTTTT
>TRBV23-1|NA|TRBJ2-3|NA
CASSRITGNTDTQYF
TGCGCCAGCAGTAGGATTACAGGGAACACAGATACGCAGTATTTT
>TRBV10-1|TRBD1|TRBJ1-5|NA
CASSDTTGTGVEAQHF
TGCGCCAGCAGTGACACGACCGGGACAGGGGTGGAAGCCCAGCATTTT
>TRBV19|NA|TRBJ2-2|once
CASSILRAINTGELFF
TGTGCCAGTAGCATCTTGAGGGCTATTAACACCGGGGAGCTGTTTTTT
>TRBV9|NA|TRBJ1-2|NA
CASSVAGGVGYTF
TGTGCCAGCAGCGTAGCAGGAGGGGTTGGCTACACCTTC
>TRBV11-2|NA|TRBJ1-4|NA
CASRSIRGKGEKLFF
TGTGCCAGCAGGTCGATAAGGGGTAAAGGTGAAAAACTGTTTTTT
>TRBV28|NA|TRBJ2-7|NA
CASSLNTLANEQYF
TGTGCCAGCAGTTTAAACACATTAGCTAACGAGCAGTACTTC
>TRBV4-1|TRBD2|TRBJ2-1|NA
CASSQDGGGSGSLYNEQFF
TGCGCCAGCAGCCAAGATGGGGGAGGGAGCGGGAGCCTATACAATGAGCAGTTCTTC
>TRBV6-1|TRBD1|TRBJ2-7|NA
CASRGQGAYEQYF
TGTGCCAGCAGGGGACAGGGGGCTTACGAGCAGTACTTC
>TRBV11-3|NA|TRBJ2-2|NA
CASRQTGELFF
TGTGCCAGCCGACAGACCGGGGAGCTGTTTTTT
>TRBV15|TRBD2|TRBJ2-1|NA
CATSRRQREGNEQFF
TGTGCCACCAGCAGGCGACAGCGGGAGGGCAATGAGCAGTTCTTC
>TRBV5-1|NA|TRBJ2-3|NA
CASSLVAEADTQYF
TGCGCCAGCAGCTTAGTGGCAGAAGCGGACACGCAGTATTTT
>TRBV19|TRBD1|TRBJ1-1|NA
CASKRLGQENTEAFF
TGTGCCAGCAAGAGGCTAGGACAGGAGAACACTGAAGCTTTCTTT
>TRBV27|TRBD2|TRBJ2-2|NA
CASSLSLLAGWGELFF
TGTGCCAGCAGTTTATCGTTGCTAGCGGGATGGGGGGAGCTGTTTTTT
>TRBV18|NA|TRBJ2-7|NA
CASSPAVFGEQYF
TGTGCCAGCTCACCGGCGGTTTTCGGCGAGCAGTACTTC
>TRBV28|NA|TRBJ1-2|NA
CASSLQIYGYTF
TGTGCCAGCAGTTTACAGATCTATGGCTACACCTTC
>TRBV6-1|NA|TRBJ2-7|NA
CASSDAQAYEQYF
TGTGCCAGCAGTGACGCGCAGGCCTACGAGCAGTACTTC
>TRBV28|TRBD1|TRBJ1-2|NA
CASSLLYRGYDGYTF
TGTGCCAGCAGTTTACTCTACAGGGGGTACGATGGCTACACCTTC
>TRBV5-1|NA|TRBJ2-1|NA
CASSLGAGRVGDEQFF
TGCGCCAGCAGCTTGGGTGCCGGCAGGGTGGGTGATGAGCAGTTCTTC
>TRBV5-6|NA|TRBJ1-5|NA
CASSQQGLDQPQHF
TGTGCCAGCAGCCAACAGGGTCTGGATCAGCCCCAGCATTTT
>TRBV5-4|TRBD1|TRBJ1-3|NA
CASSLGGSGGNTIYF
TGTGCCAGCAGCTTAGGGGGCTCAGGTGGAAACACCATATATTTT
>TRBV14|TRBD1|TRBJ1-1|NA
CASSQTGVTEAFF
TGTGCCAGCAGCCAAACAGGGGTCACTGAAGCTTTCTTT
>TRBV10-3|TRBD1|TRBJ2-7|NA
CAIRQTGAGYEQYF
TGTGCCATCAGGCAAACAGGGGCGGGCTACGAGCAGTACTTC
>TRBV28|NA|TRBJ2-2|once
CASSVGHPLFF
TGTGCCAGCAGCGTCGGACATCCGCTGTTTTTT
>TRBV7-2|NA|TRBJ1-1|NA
CASSFIRADTEAFF
TGTGCCAGCAGCTTTATCAGGGCGGACACTGAAGCTTTCTTT
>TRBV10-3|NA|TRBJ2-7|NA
CAVAASYEQYF
TGTGCCGTCGCGGCTAGCTACGAGCAGTACTTC
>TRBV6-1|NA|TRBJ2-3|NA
CASTGTYSTDTQYF
TGTGCCAGCACAGGGACTTACAGCACAGATACGCAGTATTTT
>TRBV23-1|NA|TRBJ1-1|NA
CASGQGTEAFF
TGCGCCAGTGGCCAGGGGACTGAAGCTTTCTTT
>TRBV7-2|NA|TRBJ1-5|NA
CASSPRNQPQHF
TGTGCCAGCAGCCCCCGGAATCAGCCCCAGCATTTT
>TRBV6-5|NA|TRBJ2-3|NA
CASSTGGDTQYF
TGTGCCAGCAGTACCGGAGGAGATACGCAGTATTTT
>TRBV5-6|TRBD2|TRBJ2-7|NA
CASSLSGGAYEQYF
TGTGCCAGCTCGCTTAGCGGGGGAGCGTACGAGCAGTACTTC
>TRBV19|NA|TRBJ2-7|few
CASKGGRKHNEQYF
TGTGCCAGTAAAGGCGGGCGGAAACACAACGAGCAGTACTTC
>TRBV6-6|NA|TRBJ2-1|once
CASSYSGGEQFF
TGTGCCAGCAGTTACTCGGGCGGGGAGCAGTTCTTC
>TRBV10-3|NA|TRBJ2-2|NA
CAISPTGNTGELFF
TGTGCCATCAGTCCCACCGGGAACACCGGGGAGCTGTTTTTT
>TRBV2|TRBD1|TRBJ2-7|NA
CASSERVSGGKQYF
TGTGCCAGCAGTGAAAGGGTTTCAGGGGGCAAGCAGTACTTC
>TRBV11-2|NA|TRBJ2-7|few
CASRLQDSYEQYF
TGTGCCAGCAGACTACAGGACTCCTACGAGCAGTACTTC
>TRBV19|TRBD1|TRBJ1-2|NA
CAATGQGSFYGYTF
TGTGCCGCAACTGGACAGGGGTCCTTCTATGGCTACACCTTC
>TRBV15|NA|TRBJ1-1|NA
CATSRERTGLGEAFF
TGTGCCACCAGCAGAGAGCGAACAGGGTTAGGAGAAGCTTTCTTT
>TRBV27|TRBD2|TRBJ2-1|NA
CASSSPLGLAGAPNNYNEQFF
TGTGCCAGCAGTTCTCCCCTCGGACTAGCGGGAGCACCAAACAATTACAATGAGCAGTTCTTC
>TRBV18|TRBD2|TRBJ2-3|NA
CASSPLLAGGPWDTQYF
TGTGCCAGCTCACCATTACTCGCGGGAGGGCCATGGGATACGCAGTATTTT
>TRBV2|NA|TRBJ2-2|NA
CASSVQGGGELFF
TGTGCCAGCAGTGTACAGGGTGGAGGGGAGCTGTTTTTT
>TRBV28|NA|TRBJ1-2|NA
CASSVYFGGYTF
TGTGCCAGCAGCGTCTACTTTGGTGGCTACACCTTC
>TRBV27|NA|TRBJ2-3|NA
CASRAAEEADTQYF
TGTGCCAGCAGAGCGGCGGAGGAGGCAGATACGCAGTATTTT
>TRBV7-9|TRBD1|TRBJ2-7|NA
CASSKTGFEQYF
TGTGCCAGCAGCAAGACAGGGTTCGAGCAGTACTTC
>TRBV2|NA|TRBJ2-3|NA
CASDTGLFTDTQYF
TGTGCCAGTGACACAGGTCTTTTCACAGATACGCAGTATTTT
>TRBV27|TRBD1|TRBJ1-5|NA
CASSPLWTGGNQPQHF
TGTGCCAGCAGTCCCCTCTGGACAGGGGGCAATCAGCCCCAGCATTTT
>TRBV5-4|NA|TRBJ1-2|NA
CASSLPGDYGYTF
TGTGCCAGCAGCTTACCGGGGGACTATGGCTACACCTTC
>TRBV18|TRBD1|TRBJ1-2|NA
CASSPMDRVGYGYTF
TGTGCCAGCTCACCTATGGACAGGGTGGGCTATGGCTACACCTTC
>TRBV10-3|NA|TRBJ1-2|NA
CAISAGEGYGYTF
TGTGCCATCAGTGCAGGGGAAGGCTATGGCTACACCTTC
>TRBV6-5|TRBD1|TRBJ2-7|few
CASSLGQAPYEQYF
TGTGCCAGCAGCCTGGGACAGGCACCCTACGAGCAGTACTTC
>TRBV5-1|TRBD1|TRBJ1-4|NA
CASSSDREKLFF
TGCGCCAGCAGCAGTGACAGGGAGAAACTGTTTTTT
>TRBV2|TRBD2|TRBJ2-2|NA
CASSESSGGTGELFF
TGTGCCAGCAGTGAGTCTAGCGGGGGCACCGGGGAGCTGTTTTTT
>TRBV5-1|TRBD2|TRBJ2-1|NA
CASSASGGNEYNEQFF
TGCGCCAGCAGCGCAAGCGGGGGGAACGAATACAATGAGCAGTTCTTC
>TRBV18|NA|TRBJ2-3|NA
CASSPSVGNTDTQYF
TGTGCCAGCTCACCGTCGGTCGGGAACACAGATACGCAGTATTTT
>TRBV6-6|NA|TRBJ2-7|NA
CASTSSAGTGSDEQYF
TGTGCCAGCACCTCATCGGCGGGGACGGGCTCCGACGAGCAGTACTTC
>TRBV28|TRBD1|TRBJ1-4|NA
CASSLSPGGHEKLFF
TGTGCCAGCAGTTTATCACCAGGGGGCCATGAAAAACTGTTTTTT